This T cell receptor (beta chain) was observed in a study of T-cell reconstitution after alpha-beta-depleted transplantation in children (dated by TCRdb to about 2016). A note on the overall study: Using TCR repertoire profiling, the study followed T-cell immune reconstitution in a quantitative way in children after TCRalphabeta/CD19-depleted allogeneic hematopoietic cell transplantation. The investigation overall reported the following: In some patients, the high TCRbeta diversity seen at day 60 was put down to recipient T cells and intrathymic progenitors that had survived conditioning. The apparently early alphabetaT-cell count recovery about two months after transplant was reportedly dependent on only several hundred rapidly expanded clones derived from non-depleted graft cells. Over subsequent months, a decline in hyperexpanded clone frequencies was noted, and after one year, T-cell counts and TCRbeta diversity were mostly ascribed to newly produced T cells.

Including cysteine and phenylalanine, the CDR3 has 18 amino acids. Just CDR3 DNA is preserved here, 54 bases in frame from base 1. Trimming removed 9 bases from V and 8 bases from J; the gene matches leave 25 bases unexplained. Taken from the germline V gene, the CDR1 and CDR2 loops are SGHRS and YFSETQ. Receptor amplification or capture employed PCR. Sequencing instrument: Illumina HiSeq 2500. To normalize quantification of the TCRbeta repertoire, the TCR libraries were built with molecular barcoding that relied on unique molecular identifiers. TCRdb itself trimmed the public reads at Q25 with fastp, ran MiXCR and retained productive beta chains. Here each entry gathers all rows of one CDR3 protein and keeps the most common genes and DNA. Counted in this sample were roughly 400,000 distinct CDR3 sequences; approximately 42% of them appeared once. In total, the top ten clones hold about 30% of the sample.

The meaning of the sample's treatment or condition label: allogeneic hematopoietic cell transplantation with graft depleted of TCRalphabeta T cells and CD19 B cells. TCRalphabeta/CD19-depleted allogeneic hematopoietic cell grafts were given to the transplant recipients, all of whom were children. This clonotype was seen repeatedly, ten times or more. This receptor's antigen is unknown. One base away there is no much larger clone; base qualities are not given. The material was PBMCs, obtained before TCRalphabeta/CD19-depleted stem cell transplant. In this chain, TRBV5-1 is recombined with TRBJ2-1; 8 middle bases align to TRBD2. This TCR derives from a girl aged 2-10 years with aplastic anemia, due to receive a stem cell transplant. Here the CDR3 is given as CATKRMAGGVMSSYEQFF. The sequenced DNA is TGCGCCACCAAGAGGATGGCGGGAGGAGTTATGAGTAGCTATGAGCAGTTCTTC.